The sequence of this T cell receptor (beta chain) was determined in a study of blood T cell repertoires in COVID-19. This clone appeared once. Clones were sequenced by immunoSEQ multiplex PCR, and TCRdb holds only the in-frame ones, with some missing. The sample records 250,000 to 350,000 clones, 87% being singletons. With 1 base clipped from V and 0 bases from J, the junction kept 13 bases outside the gene matches. CDR1 is SGHAT and CDR2 is FQNNGV in the germline V gene. CDR3 size: 19 residues. Specimen: peripheral blood. This receptor was obtained from a woman between 45 and 65 years old who had recovered from COVID-19. The chain combines TRBV11-2 with TRBJ2-7, with 9 bases fitting TRBD2. The CDR3 DNA sequence: TGTGCCAGCAGCTTAGCCTCAACTACTAGCGGGTGGTTCTCCTACGAGCAGTACTTC. Protein product: CASSLASTTSGWFSYEQYF.